Below, 15 T cell receptor beta chains from the same sample are listed, as sequenced in a study of cytomegalovirus exposure and HLA in healthy donors. Use of 60 Vbeta and 13 Jbeta primers characterized the PCR. Here immunoSEQ multiplex PCR was the method, and the copy in TCRdb shows in-frame clones only, minus some. The sample contains roughly 90,000 clones, approximately 80% of which appear only once. Input material: PBMCs. The receptors shown here come from a young man in good health and CMV-seropositive.

This chain connects TRBV5-1 to TRBJ2-3, with 8 bases fitting TRBD2. The V gene end was trimmed by 3 bases and the J gene end by 4 bases; junction bases not matched to a gene: 7. This CDR3 spans 15 amino acids. In germline, CDR1 is SGHRS, CDR2 YFSETQ. The CDR3 DNA sequence: TGCGCCAGCAGCTCACAAGCGGGAGCAGCAGATACGCAGTATTTT. Its protein product is CASSSQAGAADTQYF.

This rearrangement joins TRBV5-1 to TRBJ1-3, with D possibly being TRBD1 (5 bases). The V and J ends lost 2 bases and 0 bases respectively, with 12 bases between them. Germline CDR1 and CDR2: SGHRS and YFSETQ. The CDR3 is 16 amino acids. The CDR3 DNA reads TGCGCCAGCAGCTTAGACAGCCCAAGCTCTGGAAACACCATATATTTT. This codes for CASSLDSPSSGNTIYF. The full variable domain, with the rest looked up from reference TRBV5-1 and TRBJ1-3, is KAGVTQTPRYLIKTRGQQVTLSCSPISGHRSVSWYQQTPGQGLQFLFEYFSETQRNKGNFPGRFSGRQFSNSRSEMNVSTLELGDSALYLCASSLDSPSSGNTIYFGEGSWLTVV.

The chain is built from TRBV11-2 and TRBJ2-4; TRBD2 agrees at 9 bases. Losses at the gene ends were 0 bases for V and 0 bases for J; bases not matched to a gene: 9. Germline-derived CDR1 and CDR2 are SGHAT and FQNNGV. The CDR3 spans 19 residues. The CDR3 is CASSLDGGLAISAKNIQYF. The CDR3, as DNA: TGTGCCAGCAGCTTAGATGGGGGACTAGCAATATCAGCCAAAAACATTCAGTACTTC. Full variable domain (missing parts from reference TRBV11-2 and TRBJ2-4): EAGVAQSPRYKIIEKRQSVAFWCNPISGHATLYWYQQILGQGPKLLIQFQNNGVVDDSQLPKDRFSAERLKGVDSTLKIQPAKLEDSAVYLCASSLDGGLAISAKNIQYFGAGTRLSVL.

The V gene is TRBV2, the J gene TRBJ1-4; weak D call: TRBD1 (6 bases). This CDR3 has 13 amino acids. Trimming left V 7 bases short and J 8 bases short, with 14 bases between. Germline V gene sequence: CDR1 SNHLY, CDR2 FYNNEI. DNA for the CDR3: TGTGCCAGCACAAGGGGGGGAATCGAAAAACTGTTTTTT. Translation: CASTRGGIEKLFF.

This sequence joins TRBV19 and TRBJ2-5; 7 bases fit TRBD2. Looked up from germline, CDR1 is LNHDA and CDR2 is SQIVND (reference sequence). V trimming: 4 bases; J trimming: 5 bases; junction bases outside the gene matches: 4. The CDR3 length is 13 residues. The CDR3 is CASSRGGAETQYF. DNA for the CDR3: TGTGCCAGTAGTAGGGGAGGGGCTGAGACCCAGTACTTC.

The V and J genes are TRBV5-4 and TRBJ1-2; 9 bases are shared with TRBD1. Germline-derived CDR1 and CDR2 are SGHNT and YYREEE (reference sequence). The V gene end was trimmed by 4 bases and the J gene end by 5 bases; junction bases not matched to a gene: 12. This CDR3 has 16 residues. This chain's CDR3 is CASSPQGTGLYYGYTF. CDR3 bases: TGTGCCAGCAGCCCACAGGGGACAGGGCTCTATTATGGCTACACCTTC. The full variable domain, with the rest looked up from reference TRBV5-4 and TRBJ1-2, is ETGVTQSPTHLIKTRGQQVTLRCSSQSGHNTVSWYQQALGQGPQFIFQYYREEENGRGNFPPRFSGLQFPNYSSELNVNALELDDSALYLCASSPQGTGLYYGYTFGSGTRLTVV.

V is TRBV28 and J is TRBJ2-1; D perhaps matches TRBD1 (5 bases). The CDR3 is 13 residues long. Deletions cut 6 bases from V and 8 bases from J, with 14 bases between. Germline V gives CDR1 MDHEN, CDR2 SYDVKM. CDR3 coding DNA: TGTGCCAGCAGAGGGGTTGTCCCCGATGAGCAGTTCTTC. This codes for CASRGVVPDEQFF.

The CDR3: CASRLRKDTPDTQYF. CDR3 nucleotides: TGTGCCAGCAGATTAAGGAAGGACACCCCAGATACGCAGTATTTT. The rearrangement links TRBV6-5 to TRBJ2-3; D might be TRBD1 (5 bases). Germline V gene lookup returns CDR1 MNHEY and CDR2 SVGAGI. The CDR3 runs to 15 residues. Deletions cut 6 bases from V and 4 bases from J, with 17 bases between.

This clone occurred once. This chain links TRBV10-3 with TRBJ2-2; 7 bases match TRBD1. The CDR3 is 15 amino acids. V lost 6 bases, J lost 0 bases, and 4 bases stayed unmatched. CDR1 is ENHRY and CDR2 is SYGVKD in the germline V gene. In DNA, the CDR3 is TGTGCCATCAGCGAACAGGGGTCGAACACCGGGGAGCTGTTTTTT. Translation gives CAISEQGSNTGELFF.

This chain connects TRBV5-1 to TRBJ2-2, with D possibly being TRBD2 (6 bases). The V gene lost 1 base and the J gene lost 7 bases, with 8 bases spanning the gap. The germline gives CDR1 SGHRS, CDR2 YFSETQ. The CDR3 is 13 amino acids. The CDR3 sequence is CASSLWEDGELFF. The CDR3 nucleotides read TGCGCCAGCAGCTTGTGGGAGGACGGGGAGCTGTTTTTT.

The chain recombines TRBV11-2 with TRBJ2-7; unclear D gene. Trimming cost V 1 base and J 1 base, with 8 bases left between them. This CDR3 has 14 amino acids. CDR1 is SGHAT, CDR2 FQNNGV, per germline. The CDR3 loop is CASSLGARSYEQYF. CDR3 in DNA: TGTGCCAGCAGCTTAGGAGCCAGGTCCTACGAGCAGTACTTC. The variable domain in full, completed from reference TRBV11-2 and TRBJ2-7, reads EAGVAQSPRYKIIEKRQSVAFWCNPISGHATLYWYQQILGQGPKLLIQFQNNGVVDDSQLPKDRFSAERLKGVDSTLKIQPAKLEDSAVYLCASSLGARSYEQYFGPGTRLTVT.

CDR3 sequence (DNA): TGTGCCAGCAACCCTCCCAGGCAGGGTAAGATCGACGAGCAGTACTTC. As protein: CASNPPRQGKIDEQYF. The chain recombines TRBV7-9 with TRBJ2-7, with a weak D call TRBD1 (5 bases). Germline V gene data show CDR1 as SEHNR and CDR2 as FQNEAQ (reference sequence). V was clipped by 7 bases and J by 5 bases, with 24 bases between them. CDR3 length equals 16 residues.

The count of this clone is one. CDR3 region: CASSPVAGQGYNEQFF. The CDR3, as DNA: TGCGCCAGCAGCCCGGTAGCTGGACAGGGGTATAATGAGCAGTTCTTC. The genes are TRBV4-1 and TRBJ2-1; 9 bases map to TRBD1. This CDR3 comprises 16 residues. CDR1 and CDR2 from the germline V gene are MGHRA and YSYEKL. V lost 4 bases, J lost 7 bases, and 11 bases stayed unmatched.

The V gene is TRBV28, the J gene TRBJ2-3, with 8 bases aligning to TRBD2. This CDR3 is 16 amino acids long. Germline lookup yields CDR1 MDHEN and CDR2 SYDVKM. The junction had 14 bases not matched to a gene; V was cut back by 4 bases and J by 8 bases. CDR3 coding DNA: TGTGCCAGCAGTTGGGAAAGGGCGGGAGGACTGGTTACGCAGTATTTT. Protein sequence: CASSWERAGGLVTQYF.

The chain carries TRBV28 and TRBJ2-6; 11 bases map to TRBD1. Germline V CDR1 and CDR2: MDHEN, SYDVKM. The CDR3 totals 18 residues. V lost 6 bases, J lost 1 base, and 8 bases stayed unmatched. CDR3 residues: CASSPQGTGGSGANVLTF. CDR3 nucleotide sequence: TGTGCCAGCAGCCCACAGGGGACAGGGGGATCTGGGGCCAACGTCCTGACTTTC. Looking up the rest from reference TRBV28 and TRBJ2-6 gives the full variable domain: DVKVTQSSRYLVKRTGEKVFLECVQDMDHENMFWYRQDPGLGLRLIYFSYDVKMKEKGDIPEGYSVSREKKERFSLILESASTNQTSMYLCASSPQGTGGSGANVLTFGAGSRLTVL.